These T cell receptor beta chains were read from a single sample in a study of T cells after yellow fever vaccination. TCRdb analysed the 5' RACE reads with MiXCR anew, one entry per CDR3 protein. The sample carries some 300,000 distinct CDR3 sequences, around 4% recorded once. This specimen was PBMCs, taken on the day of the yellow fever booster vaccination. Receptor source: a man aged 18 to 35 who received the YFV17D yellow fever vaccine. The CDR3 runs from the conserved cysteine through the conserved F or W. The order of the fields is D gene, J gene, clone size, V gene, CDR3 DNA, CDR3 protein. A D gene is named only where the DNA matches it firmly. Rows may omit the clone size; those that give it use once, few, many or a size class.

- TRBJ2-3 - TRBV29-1 TGCAGCGCCGGGGGACACGTTAGCACAGATACGCAGTATTTT CSAGGHVSTDTQYF
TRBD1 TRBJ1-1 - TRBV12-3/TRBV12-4 TGTGCCAGCAGGGGGACAGGGGGCTGGTCCACTGAAGCTTTCTTT CASRGTGGWSTEAFF
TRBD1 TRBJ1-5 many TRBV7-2 TGTGCCAGCAGCGTGGGACAGTTAAGAAATCAGCCCCAGCATTTT CASSVGQLRNQPQHF
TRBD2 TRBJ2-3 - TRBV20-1 TGCAGTGCTATTAGCGGGGGCACAGATACGCAGTATTTT CSAISGGTDTQYF
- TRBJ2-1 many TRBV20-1 TGCAGTGCTAGAGATCTGGGTCTTCCTCTGACGGCTGAGCAGTTCTTC CSARDLGLPLTAEQFF
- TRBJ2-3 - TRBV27 TGTGCCAGCAGTTCCCTTTCAGTCACAGATACGCAGTATTTT CASSSLSVTDTQYF
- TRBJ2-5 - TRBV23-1 TGCGCCAGCAGTCAACCACAGGGAGACGAGAAAGAGACCCAGTACTTC CASSQPQGDEKETQYF
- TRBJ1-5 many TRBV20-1 TGCAGTGCTAGAGGGAGCAATCAGCCCCAGCATTTT CSARGSNQPQHF
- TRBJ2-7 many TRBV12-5 TGTGCTAGTGGTTTGGTACTACAGCTGGGGTTCTACGAGCAGTACTTC CASGLVLQLGFYEQYF
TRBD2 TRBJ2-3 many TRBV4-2 TGTGCCAGCAGCCAGCGGGAGCTCACAGATACGCAGTATTTT CASSQRELTDTQYF
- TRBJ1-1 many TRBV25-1 TGTGCCAGCAGTGTGAGAGGGGGGTCCTCTGAAGCTTTCTTT CASSVRGGSSEAFF
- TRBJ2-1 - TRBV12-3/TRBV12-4 TGTGCCAGCAGTTGGGGGGGGGCCTCTCACAATGAGCAGTTCTTC CASSWGGASHNEQFF
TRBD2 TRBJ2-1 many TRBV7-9 TGTGCCAGCAGCTTAGCCCTAGCGGGGGCGTACAATGAGCAGTTCTTC CASSLALAGAYNEQFF
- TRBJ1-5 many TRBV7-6 TGTGCCAGCAGTTCCGGGACGGCGAAGCCCCAGCATTTT CASSSGTAKPQHF
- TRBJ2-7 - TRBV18 TGTGCCAGCTCACCACGGGGGCCCAGTGTCCTTTACGAGCAGTACTTC CASSPRGPSVLYEQYF